This entry lists 19 T cell receptor beta chains sequenced from one sample in a study of OX40 agonist ivuxolimab in advanced cancers. Using immunoSEQ multiplex PCR, the repertoire was profiled, and TCRdb retains in-frame clones only, with some absent. The profile shows about 15,000 clones, 80% to 95% of them singletons. The source was CD4+ or CD8+ T cells sorted from blood, collected in a trial of the OX40 agonist ivuxolimab. Receptors originate from an adult with an advanced solid tumor such as melanoma, head and neck, liver or kidney cancer.

The CDR3 DNA reads TGTGCCAGCAGCGCCGGGACTAGCGGGTTCTATGAGCAGTTCTTC. Translation: CASSAGTSGFYEQFF. This chain links TRBV11-2 with TRBJ2-1; 12 bases match TRBD2. V trimming: 5 bases; J trimming: 8 bases; junction bases outside the gene matches: 7. The CDR3 covers 15 residues. Germline values: CDR1 SGHAT, CDR2 FQNNGV.

CDR3 DNA: TGTGCCAGCAGCGCGGGACTAGCGGGTTCCTACGAGCAGTACTTC. This translates into CASSAGLAGSYEQYF. The chain carries TRBV9 and TRBJ2-7, with TRBD2 matching over 12 bases. Germline lookup yields CDR1 SGDLS and CDR2 YYNGEE. The CDR3 covers 15 residues. J was trimmed by 1 base and V by 3 bases; bases with no gene match: 2.

This clone was detected a few times. The V and J genes are TRBV29-1 and TRBJ2-3; perhaps TRBD2 as D (7 bases). CDR1 is SQVTM, CDR2 ANQGSEA, per germline. Trimming pared 7 bases from V and 3 bases from J, leaving 11 bases between. CDR3 length: 12 residues. DNA for the CDR3: TGCAGCGCCGGGGGGCTGACAGATACGCAGTATTTT. Translation: CSAGGLTDTQYF.

This clone occurred once. The chain carries TRBV2 and TRBJ2-7, with 8 bases fitting TRBD1. V dropped 5 bases and J dropped 3; count of bases not matched to a gene: 6. This CDR3 has 14 amino acids. The V gene's germline CDR1 is SNHLY and CDR2 FYNNEI. The CDR3 DNA reads TGTGCCAGCAGTAGACAGGGGATTAACTACGAGCAGTACTTC. Its translation is CASSRQGINYEQYF.

This chain joins TRBV12-5 and TRBJ2-7; D tentatively fits TRBD1 or TRBD2 (5 bases each). V was pared by 3 bases and J by 2 bases, with 8 bases between. CDR1 and CDR2 (germline): LGHNT, FRNRAP. CDR3 length: 13 residues. The CDR3 DNA follows: TGTGCTAGTGGTTTTGTGGGGGCCTACGAGCAGTACTTC. Its protein product is CASGFVGAYEQYF.

A single count supports this clone. The CDR3 here is CASSFSFGTGDEQFF. In DNA form, the CDR3 reads TGTGCCAGCAGTTTCTCTTTCGGAACCGGGGATGAGCAGTTCTTC. The V gene is TRBV28, the J gene TRBJ2-1; maybe TRBD2 (5 bases). CDR1 and CDR2 from the germline V gene are MDHEN and SYDVKM. The ends were cut back, 3 bases at V and 8 bases at J, with 17 bases in the middle. The CDR3 is 15 residues long. Supplemented by reference TRBV28 and TRBJ2-1, the full variable domain reads DVKVTQSSRYLVKRTGEKVFLECVQDMDHENMFWYRQDPGLGLRLIYFSYDVKMKEKGDIPEGYSVSREKKERFSLILESASTNQTSMYLCASSFSFGTGDEQFFGPGTRLTVL.

The genes are TRBV5-4 and TRBJ2-5, with D unclear. Trimming removed 6 bases from V and 1 base from J, with 16 bases in between. CDR1 and CDR2 from the germline V gene are SGHNT and YYREEE (reference sequence). This CDR3 contains 15 residues. CDR3 region: CASNGPGLIQETQYF. The CDR3 coding sequence is TGTGCCAGCAACGGACCGGGCCTAATCCAAGAGACCCAGTACTTC. The full variable domain, with the rest looked up from reference TRBV5-4 and TRBJ2-5, is ETGVTQSPTHLIKTRGQQVTLRCSSQSGHNTVSWYQQALGQGPQFIFQYYREEENGRGNFPPRFSGLQFPNYSSELNVNALELDDSALYLCASNGPGLIQETQYFGPGTRLLVL.

The chain is built from TRBV7-3 and TRBJ2-2; 9 positions agree with TRBD1. J was trimmed by 5 bases and V by 2 bases; bases with no gene match: 6. This CDR3 has 16 amino acids. Per germline, CDR1 SGHTA and CDR2 FQGTGA. Here the CDR3 DNA reads TGTGCCAGCAGCTTAGGTGGACAGGGGAGAACCGGGGAGCTGTTTTTT. This sequence encodes CASSLGGQGRTGELFF.

CDR3 sequence (DNA): TGCGCCAGCAGCGCTGGACTAGCGTCCTCACAAGATACGCAGTATTTT. As protein: CASSAGLASSQDTQYF. This chain connects TRBV4-3 to TRBJ2-3, with 9 bases aligning to TRBD2. CDR1 LGHNA and CDR2 YSLEER come from the germline V gene. Losses at the gene ends were 5 bases for V and 5 bases for J; bases not matched to a gene: 11. The CDR3 loop spans 16 amino acids.

The chain recombines TRBV4-1 with TRBJ1-2, with 9 bases aligning to TRBD1. This CDR3 contains 17 residues. Trimming at V came to 0 bases and at J to 6 bases, leaving 11 bases not matched to a gene. Germline V gene lookup returns CDR1 MGHRA and CDR2 YSYEKL. The CDR3 protein is CASSQDRTGGAHNGYTF. CDR3 bases: TGCGCCAGCAGCCAAGATCGAACAGGGGGCGCACACAATGGCTACACCTTC.

The chain uses TRBV27 and TRBJ2-5; TRBD1 matches at 11 bases. V lost 5 bases, J lost 4 bases, and 6 bases stayed unmatched. Germline V lookup: CDR1 MNHEY, CDR2 SMNVEV (reference sequence). The CDR3 is 15 residues long. The DNA for the CDR3 is TGTGCCAGCAGTCCAGTGGACAGGGGGCTAGAGACCCAGTACTTC. Translating gives CASSPVDRGLETQYF.

A single count supports this clone. The gene calls are TRBV5-1 and TRBJ1-5; perhaps TRBD1 as D (5 bases). This CDR3 spans 15 amino acids. In germline, CDR1 is SGHRS, CDR2 YFSETQ. Trimming pared 2 bases from V and 2 bases from J, leaving 11 bases between. CDR3 nucleotide sequence: TGCGCCAGCAGCTTCGGGGGAGGAGGCAATCAGCCCCAGCATTTT. It translates to CASSFGGGGNQPQHF. The whole variable domain, filled in from reference TRBV5-1 and TRBJ1-5, reads KAGVTQTPRYLIKTRGQQVTLSCSPISGHRSVSWYQQTPGQGLQFLFEYFSETQRNKGNFPGRFSGRQFSNSRSEMNVSTLELGDSALYLCASSFGGGGNQPQHFGDGTRLSIL.

The chain joins TRBV10-2 to TRBJ2-1; 11 bases are shared with TRBD1. This CDR3 is 14 amino acids long. Germline assignment: CDR1 WSHSY and CDR2 SAAADI. V was pared by 2 bases and J by 12 bases, with 6 bases of the junction left unmatched. Here the CDR3 reads CASSEADRGPGQFF. The CDR3 DNA reads TGCGCCAGCAGTGAGGCGGACAGGGGGCCGGGGCAGTTCTTC.

The sample holds one count of this clone. The rearrangement links TRBV5-6 to TRBJ2-1; no clear D gene. Germline V lookup: CDR1 SGHDT, CDR2 YYEEEE. There are 12 residues in the CDR3. Trimming took 2 bases from V and 3 from J, leaving 3 bases between them. The CDR3 loop is CASSLSYNEQFF. CDR3 in DNA: TGTGCCAGCAGCTTAAGCTACAATGAGCAGTTCTTC.

The chain carries TRBV11-2 and TRBJ2-1; 9 bases are shared with TRBD1. The CDR3 contains 15 residues. With V trimmed by 6 bases and J by 3 bases, 6 bases remained unmatched. Germline lookup yields CDR1 SGHAT and CDR2 FQNNGV. The CDR3 DNA reads as TGTGCCAGCAGGAATGGACAGGGGTACTACAATGAGCAGTTCTTC. Its translation is CASRNGQGYYNEQFF.

The V gene is TRBV7-9, the J gene TRBJ2-3; tentatively, D is TRBD1 or TRBD2 (6 bases each). Germline V gene lookup returns CDR1 SEHNR and CDR2 FQNEAQ (reference sequence). The CDR3 has 16 residues. V was shortened by 2 bases and J by 2 bases, with 14 bases between the two germline ends. The CDR3 here is CASSLYREVYTDTQYF. CDR3 bases: TGTGCCAGCAGCTTATACAGGGAGGTTTACACAGATACGCAGTATTTT.

The gene calls are TRBV6-1 and TRBJ2-2; 7 bases line up with TRBD1. Unmatched junction bases numbered 6, after V lost 4 bases and J lost 1 base. This CDR3 has 16 amino acids. Per germline, CDR1 MNHNS and CDR2 SASEGT. The DNA for the CDR3 is TGTGCCAGCAGTGTAGACAGGGTGGTGAACACCGGGGAGCTGTTTTTT. This encodes CASSVDRVVNTGELFF.

The CDR3 nucleotides read TGTGCCTGGAGTATAATACAATCGGGACCCCTGGACCACTTT. Translated, it gives CAWSIIQSGPLDHF. This chain links TRBV30 with TRBJ1-6; a weak D match, TRBD1 (5 bases). The CDR3 runs to 14 residues. V lost 2 bases and J 18 bases, leaving 23 bases between the germline ends. The germline gives CDR1 GTSNPN, CDR2 SVGIG (reference sequence).

The rearrangement joins TRBV27 to TRBJ2-1; D is possibly TRBD1 (5 bases). Trimming pared 5 bases from V and 3 bases from J, leaving 8 bases between. CDR3 length: 13 amino acids. Germline V gives CDR1 MNHEY, CDR2 SMNVEV (reference sequence). CDR3: CASSRDSYNEQFF. The CDR3 bases are TGTGCCAGCAGTAGAGACAGCTACAATGAGCAGTTCTTC.